This entry features one TCR beta chain sequence. Nivolumab, ipilimumab, aspirin, low-dose cyclophosphamide and low-dose radiotherapy were all administered to the donors. These data come from a study of low-dose radiotherapy and immunotherapy resistance in tumors. The wider study: Patients took aspirin 300 mg by mouth once daily. This continued for four cycles, starting on cycle 1 day 1.

The CDR3 spans 11 residues. The germline V and J ends were trimmed by 8 bases and 7 bases, with 11 bases remaining between them. CDR1 SNHLY and CDR2 FYNNEI come from the germline V gene. Covering alpha and beta chains, TRAV- and TRBV-specific primers were used for the first-strand cDNA. For amplifying TCRs, the PCR ran for around 20 cycles with Phusion, which was used together with a constant-region primer and the adapter on the V primers. From the reads, TCRdb called clonotypes with MiXCR, one entry per CDR3 protein. The profile shows 14,000 to 15,000 distinct CDR3 sequences, 49% of them singletons.

This sequence joins TRBV2 and TRBJ1-1, with D hard to call. The origin of this receptor is a human donor with advanced metastatic prostate, ovarian, gallbladder or colorectal cancer (not recorded which). This table probably holds off-target reads from a library built for another chain. CDR3 in amino acids: CASERVFEAFF. The CDR3 coding sequence is TGTGCCAGCGAACGGGTGTTTGAAGCTTTCTTT.